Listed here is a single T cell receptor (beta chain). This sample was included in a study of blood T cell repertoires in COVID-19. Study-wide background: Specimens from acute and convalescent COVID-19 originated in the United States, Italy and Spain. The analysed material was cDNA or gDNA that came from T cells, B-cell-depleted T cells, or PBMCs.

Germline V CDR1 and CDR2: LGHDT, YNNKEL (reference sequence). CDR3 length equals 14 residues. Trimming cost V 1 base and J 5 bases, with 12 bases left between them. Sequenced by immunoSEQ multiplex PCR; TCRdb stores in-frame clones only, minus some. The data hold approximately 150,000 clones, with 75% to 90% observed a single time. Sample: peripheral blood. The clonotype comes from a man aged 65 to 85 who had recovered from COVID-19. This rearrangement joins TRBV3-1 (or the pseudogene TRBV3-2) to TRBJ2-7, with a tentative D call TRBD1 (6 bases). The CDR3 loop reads CASSQVYRVHEQYF. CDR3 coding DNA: TGTGCCAGCAGCCAAGTATACAGGGTCCACGAGCAGTACTTC.